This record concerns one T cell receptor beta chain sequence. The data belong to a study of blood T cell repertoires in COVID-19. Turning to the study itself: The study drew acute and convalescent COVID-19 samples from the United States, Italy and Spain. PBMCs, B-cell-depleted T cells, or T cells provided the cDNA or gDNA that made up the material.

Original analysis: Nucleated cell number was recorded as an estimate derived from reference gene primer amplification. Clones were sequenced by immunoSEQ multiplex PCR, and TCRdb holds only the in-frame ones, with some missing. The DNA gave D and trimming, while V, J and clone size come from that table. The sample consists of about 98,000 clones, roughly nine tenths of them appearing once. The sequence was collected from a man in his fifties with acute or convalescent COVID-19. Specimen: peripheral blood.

The CDR3 coding sequence is TGCGCCAGCAGCCAAGGTGTAGGAGGATACAATCAGCCCCAGCATTTT. Residues: CASSQGVGGYNQPQHF. V usage is TRBV4-1 and J usage is TRBJ1-5; D remains unclear. Germline lookup yields CDR1 MGHRA and CDR2 YSYEKL. V was shortened by 1 base and J by 3 bases, with 13 bases between the two germline ends. This CDR3 has 16 residues.